This section outlines one TCR beta chain sequence together with its context. The data belong to a study of blood T cell repertoires in COVID-19. Trimming took off 4 bases at V and 3 bases at J, with 14 bases between the two ends. Germline CDR1 is MNHEY and CDR2 is SVGAGI. The CDR3 has 15 amino acids. Original processing notes: Nucleated cell number was recorded as an estimate derived from reference gene primer amplification. Measured with immunoSEQ multiplex PCR; TCRdb has only the in-frame clones, and not every one. That table furnishes V, J and clone size, whereas the DNA furnished D and trimming. The sample has about 120,000 clones, 87% seen once; the top ten hold approximately 2.3%.

Sequencing input: peripheral blood. The clonotype comes from a woman aged 45 to 65 with acute or convalescent COVID-19. The rearrangement joins TRBV6-5 to TRBJ2-3, with a tentative D call TRBD2 (5 bases). The CDR3 DNA is TGTGCCAGCAGTTCGGCCCAATGGAGGACAGATACGCAGTATTTT. Protein sequence: CASSSAQWRTDTQYF.